What follows is one T cell receptor (beta chain) and its context. Its antigen is currently unknown. The data stem from a study of Tregs in tolerant kidney transplant recipients. Overall study context: Recipients received nonmyeloablative bone marrow transplants from related graft donors, with transient mixed chimerism.

Findings and caveats of the study: Changing PCR primers prevented nucleotide comparison between some patients' samples.

Thawed PBMCs were rested overnight at 37°C with around 200 IU/ml IL-2 before regulatory T cell sorting. Per germline, CDR1 SSHAT and CDR2 FNYEAQ (reference sequence). V shed 9 bases and J shed 2 bases, with 22 bases lying between them. The CDR3 runs 16 residues. Method: immunoSEQ multiplex PCR; TCRdb's copy keeps in-frame clones and lacks some. The repertoire includes about 64,000 clones, less than 98% of them detected once, and approximately 0.36% sits in the top ten. The origin of this receptor is a human donor who received a combined kidney and bone marrow transplant. Sequences were derived from Tregs from blood, sampled before the transplant. V usage is TRBV7-7 and J usage is TRBJ2-5, with a possible D match to TRBD1 (6 bases). The CDR3 sequence is CAREIHRDTQQETQYF. The CDR3 nucleotides are TGTGCCAGAGAAATACACCGGGACACCCAACAAGAGACCCAGTACTTC.